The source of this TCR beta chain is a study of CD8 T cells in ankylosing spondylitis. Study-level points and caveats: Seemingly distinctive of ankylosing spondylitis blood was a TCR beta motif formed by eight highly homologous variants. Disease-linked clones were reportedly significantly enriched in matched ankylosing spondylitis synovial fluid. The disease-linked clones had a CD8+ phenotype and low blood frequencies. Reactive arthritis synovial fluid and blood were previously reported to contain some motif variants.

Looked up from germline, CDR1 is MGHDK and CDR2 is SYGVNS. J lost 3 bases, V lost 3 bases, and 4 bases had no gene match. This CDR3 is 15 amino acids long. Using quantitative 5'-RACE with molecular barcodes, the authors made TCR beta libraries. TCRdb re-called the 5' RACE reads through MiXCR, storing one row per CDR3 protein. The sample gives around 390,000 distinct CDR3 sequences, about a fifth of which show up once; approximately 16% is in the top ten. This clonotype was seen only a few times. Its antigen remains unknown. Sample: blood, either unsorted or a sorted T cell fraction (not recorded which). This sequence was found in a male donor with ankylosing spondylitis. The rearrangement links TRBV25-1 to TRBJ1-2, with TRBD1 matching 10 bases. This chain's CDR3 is CASSDLGQGYYGYTF. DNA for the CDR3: TGTGCCAGCAGTGATCTGGGACAGGGGTACTATGGCTACACCTTC.